This T cell receptor beta chain was sequenced for a study of T cells after yellow fever vaccination. TCRdb fed the 5' RACE reads into MiXCR, producing one record per CDR3 protein. The sample contains some 300,000 distinct CDR3 sequences, about 10% of which appear only once. This CDR3 has 14 amino acids. The germline CDR1 and CDR2 sequences are SGHAT and FQNNGV. V lost 5 bases, J lost 3 bases, and 12 bases lay in between. Source: CD4+ T cells sorted from PBMCs, taken 45 days after the yellow fever booster vaccination. The V call is TRBV11-2, the J call TRBJ2-3, with D tentatively TRBD2 (5 bases). The receptor comes from a young man who received the YFV17D yellow fever vaccine. In DNA form, the CDR3 reads TGTGCCAGCAGCAACCTAGCAGGTACAGATACGCAGTATTTT. As protein: CASSNLAGTDTQYF.